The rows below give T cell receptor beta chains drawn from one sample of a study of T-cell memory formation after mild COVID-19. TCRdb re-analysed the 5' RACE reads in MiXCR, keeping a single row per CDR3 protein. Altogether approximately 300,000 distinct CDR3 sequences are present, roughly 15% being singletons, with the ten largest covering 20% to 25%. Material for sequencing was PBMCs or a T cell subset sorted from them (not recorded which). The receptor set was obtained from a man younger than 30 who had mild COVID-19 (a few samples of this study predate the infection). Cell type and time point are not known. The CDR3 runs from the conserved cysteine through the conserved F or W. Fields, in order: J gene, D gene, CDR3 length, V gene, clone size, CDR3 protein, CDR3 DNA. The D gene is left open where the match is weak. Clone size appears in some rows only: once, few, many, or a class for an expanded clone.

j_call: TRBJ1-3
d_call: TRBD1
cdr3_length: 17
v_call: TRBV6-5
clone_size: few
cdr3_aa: CASSTPQGGSSGNTIYF
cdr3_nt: TGTGCCAGCAGTACCCCTCAGGGGGGAAGCTCTGGAAACACCATATATTTT

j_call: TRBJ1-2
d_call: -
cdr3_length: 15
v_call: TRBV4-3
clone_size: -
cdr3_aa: CASSQGTAANYGYTF
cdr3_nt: TGCGCCAGCAGCCAAGGGACTGCTGCTAACTATGGCTACACCTTC

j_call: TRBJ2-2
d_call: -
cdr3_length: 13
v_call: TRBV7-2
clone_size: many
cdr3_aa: CASRGTPTGELFF
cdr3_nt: TGTGCCAGCAGAGGGACACCCACCGGGGAGCTGTTTTTT

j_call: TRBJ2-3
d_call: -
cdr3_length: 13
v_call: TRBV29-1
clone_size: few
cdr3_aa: CSLTRAPTDTQYF
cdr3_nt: TGCAGCCTCACCAGGGCGCCCACAGATACGCAGTATTTT

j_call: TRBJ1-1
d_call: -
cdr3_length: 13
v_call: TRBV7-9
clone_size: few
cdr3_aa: CASSILSNTEAFF
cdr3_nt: TGTGCCAGCAGCATCTTATCGAACACTGAAGCTTTCTTT

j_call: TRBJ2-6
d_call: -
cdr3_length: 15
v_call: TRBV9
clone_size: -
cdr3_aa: CASSRPRRGANVLTF
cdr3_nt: TGTGCCAGCAGCCGTCCAAGGAGGGGGGCCAACGTCCTGACTTTC

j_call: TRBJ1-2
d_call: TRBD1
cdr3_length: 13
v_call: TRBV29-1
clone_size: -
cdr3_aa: CSVEVSQGAGYTF
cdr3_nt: TGCAGCGTTGAAGTTTCACAGGGGGCTGGCTACACCTTC

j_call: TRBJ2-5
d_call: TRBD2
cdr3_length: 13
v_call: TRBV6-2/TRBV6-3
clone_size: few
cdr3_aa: CASQEGELADKYF
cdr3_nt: TGTGCCAGCCAAGAAGGAGAACTAGCGGACAAGTACTTC

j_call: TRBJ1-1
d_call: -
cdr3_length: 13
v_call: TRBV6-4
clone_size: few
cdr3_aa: CASSDGENTEAFF
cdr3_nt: TGTGCCAGCAGTGACGGGGAGAACACTGAAGCTTTCTTT

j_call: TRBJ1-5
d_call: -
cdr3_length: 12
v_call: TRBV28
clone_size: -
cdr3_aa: CASSQQHQPQHF
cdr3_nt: TGTGCCAGCAGTCAACAGCATCAGCCCCAGCATTTT

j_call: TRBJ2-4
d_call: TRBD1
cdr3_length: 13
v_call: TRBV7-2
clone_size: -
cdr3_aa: CASSADRGNIQYF
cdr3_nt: TGTGCCAGCAGCGCGGACAGGGGAAACATTCAGTACTTC